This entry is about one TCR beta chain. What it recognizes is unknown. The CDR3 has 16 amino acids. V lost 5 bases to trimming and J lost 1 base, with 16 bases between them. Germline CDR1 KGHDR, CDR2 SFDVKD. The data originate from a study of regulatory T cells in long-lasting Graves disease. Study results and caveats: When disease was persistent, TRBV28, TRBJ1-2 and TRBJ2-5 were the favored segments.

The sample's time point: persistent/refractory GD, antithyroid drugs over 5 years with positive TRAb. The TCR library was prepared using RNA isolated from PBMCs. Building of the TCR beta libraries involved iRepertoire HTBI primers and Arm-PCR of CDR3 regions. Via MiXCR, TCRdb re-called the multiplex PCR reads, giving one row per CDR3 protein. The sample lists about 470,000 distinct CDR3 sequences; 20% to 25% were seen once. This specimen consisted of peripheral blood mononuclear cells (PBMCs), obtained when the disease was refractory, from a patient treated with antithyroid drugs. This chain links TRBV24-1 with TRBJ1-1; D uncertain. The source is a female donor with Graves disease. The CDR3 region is CATSGPTRAGNTEAFF. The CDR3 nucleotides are TGTGCCACCAGTGGCCCCACCCGGGCGGGGAACACTGAAGCTTTCTTT.